This T cell receptor beta chain was recorded in a study of CD8+ T cells in alopecia areata. Turning to the study itself: Treated individuals took tofacitinib by mouth, 5 to 10 mg twice daily. Study outcomes and limitations: Tissue-resident alphabeta T cells belonging to normal skin likewise get sequenced within scalp specimens.

Per the germline V gene, CDR1 is SEHNR and CDR2 is FQNEAQ (reference sequence). V lost 5 bases to trimming and J lost 4 bases; unmatched junction nucleotides: 11. This CDR3 contains 15 residues. A word on this clone: The antigen is unknown.

Investigators isolated RNA and reverse transcribed it into cDNA to act as the sequencing template. Clones were read by immunoSEQ multiplex PCR, and TCRdb kept only the in-frame ones, dropping some. Of approximately 180,000 clones listed, 50% to 70% were seen once; the top ten hold roughly 14%. It was from alopecia areata patients that lesional scalp punch biopsies and peripheral blood were collected. PBMCs yielded sorted CD4+ and CD8+ T cells. The chain recombines TRBV7-9 with TRBJ2-7; 7 nucleotides line up with TRBD1. This TCR was sampled from a human donor with alopecia areata. The sample in question was CD4+ T cells sorted from blood, obtained at week 0. As DNA, the CDR3 is TGTGCCAGCAGCGGGGACAGTCAAAAAAGATACGAGCAGTACTTC. It is translated as CASSGDSQKRYEQYF.